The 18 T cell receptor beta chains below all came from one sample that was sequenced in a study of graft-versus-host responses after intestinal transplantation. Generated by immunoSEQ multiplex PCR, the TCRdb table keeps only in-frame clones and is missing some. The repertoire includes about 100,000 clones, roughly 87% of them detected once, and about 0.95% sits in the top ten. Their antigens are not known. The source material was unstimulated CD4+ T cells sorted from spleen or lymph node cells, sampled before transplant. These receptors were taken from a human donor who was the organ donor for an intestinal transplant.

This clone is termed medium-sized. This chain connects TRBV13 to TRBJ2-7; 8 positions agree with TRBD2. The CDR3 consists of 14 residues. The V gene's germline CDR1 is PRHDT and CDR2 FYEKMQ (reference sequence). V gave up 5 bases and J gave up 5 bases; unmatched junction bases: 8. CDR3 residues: CASSRGGGQDEQYF. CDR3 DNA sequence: TGTGCCAGCAGCCGAGGCGGGGGGCAGGACGAGCAGTACTTC.

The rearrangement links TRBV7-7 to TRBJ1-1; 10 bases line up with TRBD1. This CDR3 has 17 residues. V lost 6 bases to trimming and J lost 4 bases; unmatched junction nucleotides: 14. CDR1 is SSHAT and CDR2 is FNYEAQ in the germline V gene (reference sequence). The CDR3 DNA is TGTGCCAGCAGTCCCGACAGGGGGCAGAGCTTCAGCACTGAAGCTTTCTTT. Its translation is CASSPDRGQSFSTEAFF.

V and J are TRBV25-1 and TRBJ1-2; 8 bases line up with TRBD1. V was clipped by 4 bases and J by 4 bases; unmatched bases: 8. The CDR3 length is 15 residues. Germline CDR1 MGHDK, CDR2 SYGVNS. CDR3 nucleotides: TGTGCCAGCAGTGCTGGACAGGGACGGACCTATGGCTACACCTTC. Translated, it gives CASSAGQGRTYGYTF.

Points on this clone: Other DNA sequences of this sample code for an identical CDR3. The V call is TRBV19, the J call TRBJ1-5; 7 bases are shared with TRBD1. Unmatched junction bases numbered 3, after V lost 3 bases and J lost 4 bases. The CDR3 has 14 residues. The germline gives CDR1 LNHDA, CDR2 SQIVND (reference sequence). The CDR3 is CASSIRQGNQPQHF. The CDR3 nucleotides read TGTGCCAGTAGTATTCGACAGGGTAATCAGCCCCAGCATTTT. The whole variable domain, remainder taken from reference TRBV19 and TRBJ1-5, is DGGITQSPKYLFRKEGQNVTLSCEQNLNHDAMYWYRQDPGQGLRLIYYSQIVNDFQKGDIAEGYSVSREKKESFPLTVTSAQKNPTAFYLCASSIRQGNQPQHFGDGTRLSIL.

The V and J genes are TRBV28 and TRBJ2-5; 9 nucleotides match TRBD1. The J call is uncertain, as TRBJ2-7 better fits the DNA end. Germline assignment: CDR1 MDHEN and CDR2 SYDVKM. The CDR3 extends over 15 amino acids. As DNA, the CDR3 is TGTGCCAGCAGTTCCCCCGGGACAGGGAATCTCGAGCAGTACTTC. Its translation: CASSSPGTGNLEQYF.

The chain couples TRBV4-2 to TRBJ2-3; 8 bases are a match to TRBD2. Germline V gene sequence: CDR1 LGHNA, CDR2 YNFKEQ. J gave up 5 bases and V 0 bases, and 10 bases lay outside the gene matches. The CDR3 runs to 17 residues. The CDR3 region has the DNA TGTGCCAGCAGCCAAGAAACTTCGGGGGGGCCCCTAGATACGCAGTATTTT. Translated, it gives CASSQETSGGPLDTQYF.

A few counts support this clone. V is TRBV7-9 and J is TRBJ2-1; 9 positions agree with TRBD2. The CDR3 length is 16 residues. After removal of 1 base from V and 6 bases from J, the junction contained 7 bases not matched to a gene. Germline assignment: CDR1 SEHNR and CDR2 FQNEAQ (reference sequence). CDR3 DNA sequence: TGTGCCAGCAGCTTAGGCCGACTAGCGGCGGGCAATGAGCAGTTCTTC. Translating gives CASSLGRLAAGNEQFF. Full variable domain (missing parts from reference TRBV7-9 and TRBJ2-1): DTGVSQNPRHKITKRGQNVTFRCDPISEHNRLYWYRQTLGQGPEFLTYFQNEAQLEKSRLLSDRFSAERPKGSFSTLEIQRTEQGDSAMYLCASSLGRLAAGNEQFFGPGTRLTVL.

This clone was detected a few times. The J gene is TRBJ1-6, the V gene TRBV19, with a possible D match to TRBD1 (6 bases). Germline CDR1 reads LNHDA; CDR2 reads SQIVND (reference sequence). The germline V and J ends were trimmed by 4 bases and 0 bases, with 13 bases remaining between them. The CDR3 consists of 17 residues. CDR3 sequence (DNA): TGTGCCAGTAGTAAGGTCCCAGGGGACTCCTATAATTCACCCCTCCACTTT. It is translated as CASSKVPGDSYNSPLHF.

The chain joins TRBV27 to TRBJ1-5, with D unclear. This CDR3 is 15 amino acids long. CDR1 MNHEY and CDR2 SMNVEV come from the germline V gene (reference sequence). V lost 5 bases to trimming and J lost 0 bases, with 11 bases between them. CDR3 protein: CASSNAVNSNQPQHF. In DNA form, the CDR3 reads TGTGCCAGCAGTAACGCGGTAAATAGCAATCAGCCCCAGCATTTT.

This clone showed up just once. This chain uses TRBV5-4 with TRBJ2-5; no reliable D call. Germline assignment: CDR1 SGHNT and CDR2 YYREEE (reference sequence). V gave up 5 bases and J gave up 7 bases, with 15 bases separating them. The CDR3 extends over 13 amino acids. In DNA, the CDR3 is TGTGCCAGCAGGGATTCAGCCGCCGGGACCCAGTACTTC. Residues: CASRDSAAGTQYF.

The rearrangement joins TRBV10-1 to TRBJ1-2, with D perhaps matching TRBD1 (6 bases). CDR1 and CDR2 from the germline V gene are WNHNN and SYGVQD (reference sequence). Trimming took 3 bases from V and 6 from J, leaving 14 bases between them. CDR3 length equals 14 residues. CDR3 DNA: TGCGCCAGCAGTGATACAGGGACCCCTCATGGCTACACCTTC. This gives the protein CASSDTGTPHGYTF.

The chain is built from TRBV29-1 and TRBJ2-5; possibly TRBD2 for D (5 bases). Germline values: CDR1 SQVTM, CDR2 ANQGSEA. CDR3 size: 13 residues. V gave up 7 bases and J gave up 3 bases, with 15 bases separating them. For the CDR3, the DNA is TGCAGCGAGTCGCCTCGGCGGGAAGAGACCCAGTACTTC. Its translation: CSESPRREETQYF.

The CDR3 reads CAISEPGLESGNEQFF. In DNA, the CDR3 is TGTGCCATCAGTGAGCCTGGACTAGAGTCTGGGAATGAGCAGTTCTTC. The V gene is TRBV10-3, the J gene TRBJ2-1; 7 nucleotides agree with TRBD2. In germline, CDR1 is ENHRY, CDR2 SYGVKD. V was pared by 2 bases and J by 7 bases, with 11 bases of the junction left unmatched. The CDR3 has 16 amino acids.

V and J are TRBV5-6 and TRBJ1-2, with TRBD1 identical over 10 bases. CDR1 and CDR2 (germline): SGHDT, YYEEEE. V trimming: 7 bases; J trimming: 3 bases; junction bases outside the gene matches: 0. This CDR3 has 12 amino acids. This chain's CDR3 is CASGTGDYGYTF. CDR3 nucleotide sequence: TGTGCCAGCGGGACAGGGGACTATGGCTACACCTTC.

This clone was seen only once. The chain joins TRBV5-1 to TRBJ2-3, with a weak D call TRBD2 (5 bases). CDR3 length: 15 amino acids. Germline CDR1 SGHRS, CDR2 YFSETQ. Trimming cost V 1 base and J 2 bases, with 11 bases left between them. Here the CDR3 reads CASSLSSGFTDTQYF. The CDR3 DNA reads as TGCGCCAGCAGCTTGAGTTCGGGGTTCACAGATACGCAGTATTTT.

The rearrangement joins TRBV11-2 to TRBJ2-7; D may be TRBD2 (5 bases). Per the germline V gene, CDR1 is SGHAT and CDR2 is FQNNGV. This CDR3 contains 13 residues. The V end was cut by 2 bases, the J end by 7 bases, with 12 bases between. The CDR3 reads CASSLLRGPEQYF. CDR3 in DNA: TGTGCCAGCAGCTTATTGAGAGGGCCAGAGCAGTACTTC.

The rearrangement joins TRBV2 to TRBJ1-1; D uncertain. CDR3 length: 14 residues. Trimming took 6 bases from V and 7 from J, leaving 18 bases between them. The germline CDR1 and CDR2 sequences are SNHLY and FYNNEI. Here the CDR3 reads CASRPGEGGGEAFF. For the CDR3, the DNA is TGTGCCAGCAGGCCCGGGGAAGGTGGTGGTGAAGCTTTCTTT.

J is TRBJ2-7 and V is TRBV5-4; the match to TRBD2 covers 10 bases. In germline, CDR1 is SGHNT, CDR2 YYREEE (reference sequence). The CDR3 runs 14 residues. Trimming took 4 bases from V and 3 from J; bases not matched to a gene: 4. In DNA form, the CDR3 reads TGTGCCAGCAGCCAAGCGGGGGGGAGCTACGAGCAGTACTTC. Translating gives CASSQAGGSYEQYF.